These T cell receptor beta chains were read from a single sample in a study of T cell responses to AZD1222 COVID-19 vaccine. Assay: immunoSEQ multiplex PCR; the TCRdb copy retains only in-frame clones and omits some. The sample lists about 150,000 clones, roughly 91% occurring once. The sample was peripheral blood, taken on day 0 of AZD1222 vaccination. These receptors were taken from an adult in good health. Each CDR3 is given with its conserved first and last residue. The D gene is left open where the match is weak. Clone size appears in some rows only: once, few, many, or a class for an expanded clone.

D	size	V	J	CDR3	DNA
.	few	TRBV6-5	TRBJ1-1	CASSYFGNTEAFF	TGTGCCAGCAGTTATTTTGGGAACACTGAAGCTTTCTTT
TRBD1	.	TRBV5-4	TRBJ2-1	CASSFSPGTGLGNEQFF	TGTGCCAGCAGCTTTTCCCCGGGGACAGGGCTCGGCAATGAGCAGTTCTTC
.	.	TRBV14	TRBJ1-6	CASSLGNSPLHF	TGTGCCAGCAGCCTCGGAAATTCACCCCTCCACTTT
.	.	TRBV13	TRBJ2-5	CASSRRETQYF	TGTGCCAGCAGCCGGAGGGAGACCCAGTACTTC
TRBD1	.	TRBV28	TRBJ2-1	CASSLLLGQGKVEQFF	TGTGCCAGCAGTTTGCTTCTAGGACAGGGTAAAGTTGAGCAGTTCTTC
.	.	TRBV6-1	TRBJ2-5	CASSEGSNKETQYF	TGTGCCAGCAGTGAAGGGAGTAACAAAGAGACCCAGTACTTC
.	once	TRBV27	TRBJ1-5	CASNLYRNSNQPQHF	TGTGCCAGCAATCTTTATCGTAATAGCAATCAGCCCCAGCATTTT
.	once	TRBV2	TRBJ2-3	CASSEGGTTDTQYF	TGTGCCAGCAGTGAAGGGGGTACCACAGATACGCAGTATTTT
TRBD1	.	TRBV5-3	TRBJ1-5	CARSFDREPYSNQPQHF	TGTGCCAGAAGCTTTGACAGGGAACCATATAGCAATCAGCCCCAGCATTTT
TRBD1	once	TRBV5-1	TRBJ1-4	CASRPRTGVEKLFF	TGCGCCAGCAGACCCCGGACAGGGGTTGAAAAACTGTTTTTT
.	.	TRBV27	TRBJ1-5	CASSFDSPGSNQPQHF	TGTGCCAGCAGTTTTGACAGCCCTGGGAGCAATCAGCCCCAGCATTTT
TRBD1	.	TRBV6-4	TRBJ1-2	CASSDSTRGLDGYTF	TGTGCCAGCAGTGACTCGACCAGGGGGCTGGATGGCTACACCTTC
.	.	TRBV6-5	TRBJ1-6	CASTPGDYNSPLHF	TGTGCCAGCACGCCAGGGGACTATAATTCACCCCTCCACTTT
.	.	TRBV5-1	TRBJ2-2	CASSLNRARNTGELFF	TGCGCCAGCAGCTTGAACAGGGCAAGGAACACCGGGGAGCTGTTTTTT
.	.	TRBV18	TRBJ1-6	CASSPLPGTMNSPLHF	TGTGCCAGCTCACCCCTCCCCGGGACTATGAATTCACCCCTCCACTTT
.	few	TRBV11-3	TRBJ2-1	CASSLELAAGEQFF	TGTGCCAGCAGCTTAGAACTGGCGGCAGGGGAGCAGTTCTTC
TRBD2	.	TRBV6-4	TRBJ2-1	CASSAVAGERNEQFF	TGTGCCAGCAGTGCCGTAGCGGGGGAAAGGAATGAGCAGTTCTTC
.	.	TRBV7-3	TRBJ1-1	CASSAQLNTEAFF	TGTGCCAGCAGCGCTCAGTTGAACACTGAAGCTTTCTTT
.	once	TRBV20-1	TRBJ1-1	CSARTGSWAFF	TGCAGTGCGAGAACCGGGTCGTGGGCTTTCTTT
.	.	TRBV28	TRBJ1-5	CASSPNRDAANQPQHF	TGTGCCAGCAGCCCTAACAGGGACGCCGCCAATCAGCCCCAGCATTTT
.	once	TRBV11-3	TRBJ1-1	CASSFAGVGTEAFF	TGTGCCAGCAGCTTTGCAGGTGTCGGTACTGAAGCTTTCTTT
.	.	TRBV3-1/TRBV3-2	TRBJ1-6	CASSSTSGRYNSPLHF	TGTGCCAGCAGCAGCACTTCCGGAAGATATAATTCACCCCTCCACTTT
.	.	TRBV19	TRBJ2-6	CASSGPDSFSGANVLTF	TGTGCCAGTAGTGGCCCGGACAGCTTCTCTGGGGCCAACGTCCTGACTTTC
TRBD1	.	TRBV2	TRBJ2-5	CASLGDRRKETQYF	TGTGCCAGCCTAGGGGACAGGCGGAAAGAGACCCAGTACTTC
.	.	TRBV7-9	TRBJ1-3	CASSLGTAGNTIYF	TGTGCCAGCAGCTTAGGGACAGCGGGAAACACCATATATTTT
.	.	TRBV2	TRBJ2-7	CASSSTGASSYEQYF	TGTGCCAGCAGCAGTACAGGTGCTAGCTCCTACGAGCAGTACTTC
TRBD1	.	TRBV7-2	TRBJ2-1	CASSSTGTGVNEQFF	TGTGCCAGCAGCTCGACCGGGACAGGGGTCAATGAGCAGTTCTTC
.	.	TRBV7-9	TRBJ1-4	CASLGMSNEKLFF	TGTGCCAGCTTAGGCATGTCTAATGAAAAACTGTTTTTT
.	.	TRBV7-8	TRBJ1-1	CASIVQGEDTEAFF	TGTGCCAGCATTGTACAGGGCGAGGACACTGAAGCTTTCTTT
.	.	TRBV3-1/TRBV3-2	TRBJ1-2	CASSQQGQSYGYTF	TGTGCCAGCAGCCAGCAGGGGCAATCCTATGGCTACACCTTC
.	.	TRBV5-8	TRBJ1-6	CASSLEDTINSPLHF	TGTGCCAGCAGCTTGGAGGACACAATTAATTCACCCCTCCACTTT
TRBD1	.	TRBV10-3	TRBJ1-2	CAITPGQGAGYGYTF	TGTGCCATCACTCCGGGACAGGGGGCCGGCTATGGCTACACCTTC
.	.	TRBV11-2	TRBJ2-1	CASSSLKRYNEQFF	TGTGCCAGCAGCTCCTTAAAAAGATACAATGAGCAGTTCTTC
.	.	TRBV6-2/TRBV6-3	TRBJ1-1	CASSYRSGTNEAFF	TGTGCCAGCAGTTACCGCTCAGGAACTAATGAAGCTTTCTTT
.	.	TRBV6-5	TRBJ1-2	CASSYATGAHYGYTF	TGTGCCAGCAGTTATGCGACCGGGGCCCACTATGGCTACACCTTC
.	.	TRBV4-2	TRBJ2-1	CASSQGSPWAEQFF	TGTGCCAGCAGCCAAGGTTCCCCGTGGGCTGAGCAGTTCTTC
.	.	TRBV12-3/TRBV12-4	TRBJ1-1	CASSLSLGTEAFF	TGTGCCAGCAGTTTAAGCTTGGGCACTGAAGCTTTCTTT
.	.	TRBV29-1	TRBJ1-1	CSVEAGRAFF	TGCAGCGTTGAGGCAGGCAGAGCTTTCTTT
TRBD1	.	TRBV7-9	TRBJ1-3	CASSSGTGEAGNTIYF	TGTGCCAGCAGCTCCGGGACAGGGGAAGCAGGGAACACCATATATTTT
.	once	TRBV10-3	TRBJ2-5	CAISAGIQETQYF	TGTGCCATCAGTGCCGGGATTCAAGAGACCCAGTACTTC
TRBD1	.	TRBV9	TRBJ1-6	CASSAKRQGNSPLHF	TGTGCCAGCAGCGCAAAGAGACAGGGTAATTCACCCCTCCACTTT
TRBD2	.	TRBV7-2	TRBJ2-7	CASSPFLAGSLEQYF	TGTGCCAGCAGCCCCTTTCTAGCGGGGTCCCTCGAGCAGTACTTC
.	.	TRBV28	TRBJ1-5	CASPVEINQPQHF	TGTGCCAGCCCGGTAGAGATCAATCAGCCCCAGCATTTT
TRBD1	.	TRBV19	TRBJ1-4	CASKSLGTGNEKLFF	TGTGCCAGTAAGTCCCTGGGGACAGGGAATGAAAAACTGTTTTTT
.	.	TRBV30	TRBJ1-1	CAWSEAGAAGTEAFF	TGTGCCTGGAGTGAAGCCGGGGCGGCGGGCACTGAAGCTTTCTTT